Listed here are 7 T cell receptor beta chains from one sample, sequenced in a study of shared clonotypes between healthy human individuals. Clones were read by immunoSEQ multiplex PCR, and TCRdb kept only the in-frame ones, dropping some. The sample carries millions of clones, 85% to 95% recorded once. Sequenced: naive CD4+ T cells sorted from blood. Subset indicated: CD45RA+ positively selected. Receptors were obtained from a man aged 18 to 29 in good health.

This clone was seen once. The rearrangement joins TRBV11-2 to TRBJ2-7; 8 bases are shared with TRBD2. Trimming at V came to 1 base and at J to 3 bases, leaving 5 bases not matched to a gene. The CDR3 consists of 15 residues. The germline CDR1 and CDR2 sequences are SGHAT and FQNNGV. The CDR3 DNA is TGTGCCAGCAGCTTAGTGTGGCGGGGGGACTACGAGCAGTACTTC. Translating it yields CASSLVWRGDYEQYF.

A note on this clone: Other DNA sequences of this sample code for an identical CDR3. The chain couples TRBV5-1 to TRBJ2-7; 14 bases match TRBD2. The CDR3 length is 15 residues. V gave up 3 bases and J gave up 7 bases; unmatched junction bases: 6. Germline CDR1 and CDR2: SGHRS and YFSETQ. The CDR3 coding sequence is TGCGCCAGCAGCTGGGGACTAGCGGGAGTGGGAGAGCAGTACTTC. Its translation is CASSWGLAGVGEQYF.

Here the CDR3 reads CASSLTGGMNTEAFF. The CDR3 DNA is TGTGCCAGCAGCCTGACAGGGGGCATGAACACTGAAGCTTTCTTT. The chain combines TRBV11-2 with TRBJ1-1, with 10 nucleotides matching TRBD1. Germline V gene data show CDR1 as SGHAT and CDR2 as FQNNGV. CDR3 length: 15 amino acids. The ends lost 5 bases at V and 0 bases at J; junction bases unmatched: 3. Full variable domain (rest looked up from reference TRBV11-2 and TRBJ1-1): EAGVAQSPRYKIIEKRQSVAFWCNPISGHATLYWYQQILGQGPKLLIQFQNNGVVDDSQLPKDRFSAERLKGVDSTLKIQPAKLEDSAVYLCASSLTGGMNTEAFFGQGTRLTVV.

The chain employs TRBV11-2 and TRBJ2-7; TRBD2 matches 8 bases. The V segment lost 4 bases and the J segment 2 bases; nucleotides outside the gene matches: 7. The V gene's germline CDR1 is SGHAT and CDR2 FQNNGV. The CDR3 has 15 residues. For the CDR3, the DNA is TGTGCCAGCAGCTCTAGCCCAGCGGGGGCCTACGAGCAGTACTTC. Translating gives CASSSSPAGAYEQYF.

V and J are TRBV2 and TRBJ2-4; tentatively, D is TRBD1 (7 bases). Deletions cut 6 bases from V and 1 base from J, with 16 bases between. This CDR3 comprises 16 residues. Looked up from germline, CDR1 is SNHLY and CDR2 is FYNNEI. CDR3 sequence (DNA): TGTGCCAGCAGAAGACAGGGAGGAGAGGCCAAAAACATTCAGTACTTC. Encoded protein: CASRRQGGEAKNIQYF.

This clone has only a few counts. The sample contains more than one DNA sequence encoding this CDR3. The chain is built from TRBV7-9 and TRBJ1-1, with unresolved D. This CDR3 has 13 amino acids. V lost 2 bases, J lost 4 bases, and 8 bases lay in between. Germline loops: CDR1 SEHNR, CDR2 FQNEAQ (reference sequence). CDR3 DNA: TGTGCCAGCAGCTTACAGGAGGGCACTGAAGCTTTCTTT. Amino acid sequence: CASSLQEGTEAFF. Full variable domain (remainder filled in from reference TRBV7-9 and TRBJ1-1): DTGVSQNPRHKITKRGQNVTFRCDPISEHNRLYWYRQTLGQGPEFLTYFQNEAQLEKSRLLSDRFSAERPKGSFSTLEIQRTEQGDSAMYLCASSLQEGTEAFFGQGTRLTVV.

The rearrangement joins TRBV2 to TRBJ2-2; TRBD1 matches at 8 bases. The trim removed 10 bases at V and 6 bases at J, leaving 7 bases unmatched. The CDR3 covers 13 residues. Per germline, CDR1 SNHLY and CDR2 FYNNEI. CDR3 DNA sequence: TGTGCCACCAAGACAGGGGAGGCCGGGGAGCTGTTTTTT. Its protein product is CATKTGEAGELFF.